This is a list of T cell receptor beta chains from one sample in a study of vaccination and CD4 T cells after COVID-19. These receptors have no known antigen. TCRdb independently ran MiXCR on the PCR reads; one entry per CDR3 protein. The table records 12,000 to 15,000 distinct CDR3 sequences, around half of them present only once. Material for sequencing was CD4+ T cells from blood, cultured in vitro. These receptors came from a human donor who had recovered from COVID-19. CDR3s include the opening cysteine and the closing phenylalanine or tryptophan. The D gene is left open where the match is weak. Size values are once, few and many counts, or a class for expanded clones, and some rows have none.

TRBV5-5	TRBJ2-5	TRBD1	NA	TGTGCCAGCAGCTACGCGACAGGGGTCTACGAGACCCAGTACTTC	CASSYATGVYETQYF
TRBV7-2	TRBJ1-2	NA	NA	TGTGTCAGCAGCTTTATCGCTAACTATGGCTACACCTTC	CVSSFIANYGYTF
TRBV7-2	TRBJ1-1	NA	few	TGTGCCAGCAGCCCCTACACTGAAGCTTTCTTT	CASSPYTEAFF
TRBV11-2	TRBJ2-5	NA	few	TGTGCCAGCAGCTTATTTGGCCAAAAAGAGACCCAGTACTTC	CASSLFGQKETQYF
TRBV19	TRBJ2-3	NA	few	TGTGCCACAACCAGGAACCACGGCGCAGATACGCAGTATTTT	CATTRNHGADTQYF
TRBV28	TRBJ2-7	NA	NA	TGTGCCAGCAGTACCCCCGAGAGGGACTACGAGCAGTACTTC	CASSTPERDYEQYF
TRBV6-1	TRBJ1-5	TRBD1	NA	TGTGCCAGCGGGACAGACCCCAACAGCAATCAGCCCCAGCATTTT	CASGTDPNSNQPQHF
TRBV6-2/TRBV6-3	TRBJ2-1	NA	NA	TGTGCCAGCAGCGGGAGCTCCTACAATGAGCAGTTCTTC	CASSGSSYNEQFF
TRBV5-1	TRBJ2-7	NA	NA	TGCGCCAGCAGCTTCACTCCTGGGAACTACGAGCAGTACTTC	CASSFTPGNYEQYF
TRBV7-9	TRBJ1-1	NA	NA	TGTGCCAGCAGCTCCCAGGACACTGAAGCTTTCTTT	CASSSQDTEAFF
TRBV12-3/TRBV12-4	TRBJ2-7	TRBD2	NA	TGTGCCAGCACCCCCGGGGGAGGGAGCTCCTACGAGCAGTACTTC	CASTPGGGSSYEQYF
TRBV27	TRBJ1-2	TRBD1	NA	TGTGCCAGCAGCCAGGACAGGTTTGGAGGCTACACCTTC	CASSQDRFGGYTF
TRBV4-1	TRBJ2-6	NA	NA	TGCGCCAGCAGCCAAGGACAAGGGGGGGCCAACGTCCTGACTTTC	CASSQGQGGANVLTF
TRBV6-2/TRBV6-3	TRBJ2-2	TRBD2	NA	TGTGCCAGCAGTTTCAGCGGGAGGGCTATTAGTCCCGGGGAGCTGTTTTTT	CASSFSGRAISPGELFF
TRBV7-2	TRBJ1-2	TRBD1	NA	TGTGCCAGCAGCTGGAAACAGGGGGAGGGTGGTGGCTACACCTTC	CASSWKQGEGGGYTF
TRBV28	TRBJ2-7	TRBD1	NA	TGTGCCAGCCGCCGGGACAGCGCCTACGAGCAGTACTTC	CASRRDSAYEQYF
TRBV7-3	TRBJ2-3	NA	NA	TGTGCCAGCAGCCCACGGGCAGGGCTGAACCAGTATTTT	CASSPRAGLNQYF
TRBV18	TRBJ1-2	NA	NA	TGTGCCAGCTCACCAGCTCAGCAGTTCGGGGGAGGGGGCTACACCTTC	CASSPAQQFGGGGYTF
TRBV28	TRBJ1-5	NA	NA	TGTGCCAGCAGGGGGCCGGATCAGCCCCAGCATTTT	CASRGPDQPQHF
TRBV12-3/TRBV12-4	TRBJ1-2	NA	NA	TGTGCCAGCAGTTTTGACAGGTTCTATGGCTACACCTTC	CASSFDRFYGYTF
TRBV12-3/TRBV12-4	TRBJ1-5	TRBD1	NA	TGTGCCAGCAGTTCCGGACAGGGGGAACGGCCCCAGCATTTT	CASSSGQGERPQHF
TRBV11-2	TRBJ1-1	NA	NA	TGTGCCAGCAGCTTCGAGGAGGGGAACACTGAAGCTTTCTTT	CASSFEEGNTEAFF
TRBV20-1	TRBJ1-6	NA	once	TGCAGTGCTAAAGGACCAAGCTCCTATAATTCACCCCTCCACTTT	CSAKGPSSYNSPLHF
TRBV24-1	TRBJ1-5	NA	NA	TGTGCCACCAGTGATTGGGGTCAGCCCCAGCATTTT	CATSDWGQPQHF
TRBV24-1	TRBJ2-1	TRBD1	NA	TGTGCCACCAGTGTTAGGGGGCCCTACAATGAGCAGTTCTTC	CATSVRGPYNEQFF
TRBV20-1	TRBJ2-1	TRBD2	few	TGCAGTGCTAGCCCCACTAGCGGGAGGGCCAACAATGAGCAGTTCTTC	CSASPTSGRANNEQFF
TRBV18	TRBJ2-7	NA	NA	TGTGCCAGCCAGGCTTTATCGCACTACGAGCAGTACTTC	CASQALSHYEQYF
TRBV5-8	TRBJ2-1	TRBD2	NA	TGTGCCAGCAGCCAATTTAGCGGGAGAGGAGCCTACAATGAGCAGTTCTTC	CASSQFSGRGAYNEQFF
TRBV6-5	TRBJ2-7	TRBD2	NA	TGTGCCAGCAGTTACTCGAATTGGCGGGAGGGCTCCTACGAGCAGTACTTC	CASSYSNWREGSYEQYF
TRBV7-3	TRBJ2-5	NA	NA	TGTGCCAGCAGCTTCGCCCACCAAGAGACCCAGTACTTC	CASSFAHQETQYF
TRBV27	TRBJ2-7	NA	NA	TGTGCCAGCAGCTTGCAGGGGTGGTACGAGCAGTACTTC	CASSLQGWYEQYF
TRBV12-3/TRBV12-4	TRBJ2-1	NA	NA	TGTGCCAGCAGTCCTCGTAATGAGCAGTTCTTC	CASSPRNEQFF
TRBV20-1	TRBJ2-3	NA	few	TGCAGTGCTCCAACTAGAGCTTCTAGCACAGATACGCAGTATTTT	CSAPTRASSTDTQYF
TRBV20-1	TRBJ2-3	TRBD2	few	TGCAGTGCCAAAAGGGCTAGCGGGAGTGAAGATACGCAGTATTTT	CSAKRASGSEDTQYF
TRBV29-1	TRBJ2-2	NA	NA	TGCAGCGTTGCTGGCTGGACTAACACCGGGGAGCTGTTTTTT	CSVAGWTNTGELFF